These 30 T cell receptor beta chains were sequenced from one sample in a study of tumor and adjacent non-tumor tissue in lung cancer. TCRbeta libraries were built with three rounds of nested PCR, modified from ARM-PCR. TCRdb reanalysed the multiplex PCR reads using MiXCR and keeps one entry per CDR3 protein. The data contain 60,000 to 90,000 distinct CDR3 sequences, 60% to 80% of them seen just once; the ten biggest clones take up about 12%. No cell sorting was done before RNA was extracted from the tissue. Sequenced material: lung tumor tissue. The receptors come from a woman aged 45 to 65 with non-small cell lung cancer.

The chain recombines TRBV5-1 with TRBJ2-5; the D call may be TRBD1 or TRBD2 (6 bases each). The CDR3 runs 13 residues. CDR1 is SGHRS, CDR2 YFSETQ, per germline. V dropped 3 bases and J dropped 5 bases, with 11 bases sitting between them. CDR3 in amino acids: CASSSGASETQYF. In DNA, the CDR3 is TGCGCCAGCAGCTCGGGGGCAAGCGAGACCCAGTACTTC.

Remarks on this clonotype: Lacking the conserved final phenylalanine or tryptophan, this CDR3 likely reflects a read error. The CDR3: CANSQRHQETQYV. CDR3 in DNA: TGTGCCAACAGCCAACGACACCAAGAGACCCAGTACGTC. The rearrangement joins TRBV14 to TRBJ2-5; no clear D. There are 13 residues in the CDR3. Germline V gene data show CDR1 as SGHDN and CDR2 as FVKESK.

Points on this clonotype: A read error may account for a junction end that differs from germline. The chain carries TRBV24-1 and TRBJ2-1, with 10 bases matching TRBD2. Germline lookup yields CDR1 KGHDR and CDR2 SFDVKD. CDR3 length: 16 amino acids. CDR3 residues: CATSELRTSGTNEQFF. In DNA form, the CDR3 reads TGTGCCACCAGTGAATTGAGGACTAGCGGTACGAATGAGCAGTTCTTT.

This clonotype has a single count. One base away lies a much larger clone, so this may be a sequencing read error. The V and J genes are TRBV28 and TRBJ2-6, with a possible D match to TRBD1 (6 bases). Trimming removed 6 bases from V and 0 bases from J, with 15 bases in between. Looked up from germline, CDR1 is MDHEN and CDR2 is SYDVKM. CDR3 size: 17 residues. The chain's CDR3 is CASSRGRGLSGANVLTF. DNA of the CDR3: TGTGCCAGCAGCAGGGGACGGGGCCTCTCTGGGGCCAACGTCCTGACTTTC.

A word on this clonotype: Since no conserved phenylalanine or tryptophan closes the CDR3, a read error is the likely cause. The chain combines TRBV29-1 with TRBJ2-7; 9 bases align to TRBD1. Germline-derived CDR1 and CDR2 are SQVTM and ANQGSEA. The V gene end was trimmed by 4 bases and the J gene end by 1 base; junction bases not matched to a gene: 8. The CDR3 is made up of 15 amino acids. The CDR3, as DNA: TGCAGCGTTGTAATGTCGGACAGGGGATCCTACGAGCAGTACCTC. Protein: CSVVMSDRGSYEQYL.

The rearrangement uses TRBV12-3 or TRBV12-4 and TRBJ1-1; no clear D. This CDR3 has 12 residues. The V and J ends lost 6 bases and 5 bases respectively, with 10 bases between them. CDR3 in amino acids: CASSWHWTEAFF. CDR3 DNA: TGTGCCAGCAGCTGGCACTGGACTGAAGCTTTCTTT.

As regards this clonotype: An end of the junction differs from the germline gene, which may be a read error. The chain joins TRBV5-4 to TRBJ1-2; 11 bases align to TRBD1. Per germline, CDR1 SGHNT and CDR2 YYREEE (reference sequence). This CDR3 is built from 15 residues. In DNA form, the CDR3 reads TGTACCAGCAGCTTGGGGACAGGGGGTATCGGTGGCTACACCTTC. It is translated as CTSSLGTGGIGGYTF.

In regard to this clonotype: The conserved closing phenylalanine or tryptophan is absent in this CDR3, likely reflecting a read error. The genes are TRBV11-3 and TRBJ2-7, with TRBD2 matching over 8 bases. CDR3 length: 14 residues. Germline CDR1 reads SGHNT; CDR2 reads YENEEA. V lost 10 bases, J lost 5 bases, and 13 bases stayed unmatched. The CDR3 is CANSLSGIGHEQYL. CDR3 DNA: TGTGCCAACAGTCTTAGCGGGATAGGCCACGAGCAGTACCTC.

Concerning this clonotype itself: A read error may produce the germline difference seen at one junction end. As DNA, the CDR3 is TGCGCCAGCAACCAATCCGGGACGAACTCCAACGAGCAGTACTTC. This encodes CASNQSGTNSNEQYF. V and J are TRBV4-1 and TRBJ2-7; D assignment may be TRBD1 or TRBD2 (5 bases each). CDR1 MGHRA and CDR2 YSYEKL come from the germline V gene. The CDR3 runs to 15 residues.

A remark on this clonotype: A much more abundant neighbour one base away suggests this may be a read error. This chain uses TRBV28 with TRBJ1-2; the D gene is possibly TRBD1 (6 bases). The length of the CDR3 is 15 residues. Trimming removed 4 bases from V and 4 bases from J, with 16 bases in between. Germline loops: CDR1 MDHEN, CDR2 SYDVKM. Here the CDR3 reads CASSSGTGYAYGYTF. The CDR3, as DNA: TGTGCCAGCAGTTCAGGAACAGGGTATGCCTATGGCTACACCTTC.

This clonotype was observed at least ten times. Given a much more abundant clone one base away, this may be a read error. The J gene is TRBJ2-1, the V gene TRBV20-1; TRBD2 aligns across 7 bases. Unmatched junction bases numbered 21, after V lost 8 bases and J lost 2 bases. Germline V gives CDR1 DFQATT, CDR2 SNEGSKA (reference sequence). CDR3 size: 18 residues. In DNA, the CDR3 is TGCAGTACCCCGATCCCCCTAGCGGCTCTCTCCGCCTACAATGAGCAGTTCTTC. Translated, it gives CSTPIPLAALSAYNEQFF.

The genes are TRBV10-3 and TRBJ2-7; 7 bases match TRBD2. In germline, CDR1 is ENHRY, CDR2 SYGVKD. With V trimmed by 8 bases and J by 10 bases, 11 bases remained unmatched. The CDR3 spans 12 residues. CDR3 DNA: TGTGCCATCGGGGGGGGTGAAAGACGACAGTACTTC. Translating it yields CAIGGGERRQYF.

With respect to this clonotype: A much bigger clone sits one base away, suggesting this may be a read error. This chain uses TRBV20-1 with TRBJ2-3; TRBD1 is a possible D gene (5 bases). CDR3 length equals 15 residues. CDR1 DFQATT and CDR2 SNEGSKA come from the germline V gene (reference sequence). The CDR3 region is CSARDLGRDADTHYF. The CDR3 DNA follows: TGCAGTGCTAGAGATCTTGGCAGGGATGCAGATACGCACTATTTT.

This clonotype was detected ten times or more. This chain joins TRBV5-1 and TRBJ1-1, with TRBD1 matching over 7 bases. This CDR3 comprises 13 residues. Germline CDR1 SGHRS, CDR2 YFSETQ. Trimming removed 4 bases from V and 5 bases from J; junction bases left unmatched: 5. The CDR3 region is CASSLQQGTEAFF. The DNA for the CDR3 is TGCGCCAGCAGCCTTCAACAGGGGACTGAAGCTTTCTTT. The full variable domain, completed using reference TRBV5-1 and TRBJ1-1, is KAGVTQTPRYLIKTRGQQVTLSCSPISGHRSVSWYQQTPGQGLQFLFEYFSETQRNKGNFPGRFSGRQFSNSRSEMNVSTLELGDSALYLCASSLQQGTEAFFGQGTRLTVV.

This clonotype has a count of ten or more. The chain uses TRBV12-3 or TRBV12-4 and TRBJ2-5, with 7 bases identical to TRBD1. J was trimmed by 1 base and V by 4 bases; bases with no gene match: 9. The CDR3 is 16 residues long. The CDR3 spells CASSSSRQGTQETQYF. CDR3 nucleotide sequence: TGTGCCAGCAGTTCCTCTCGACAGGGCACCCAAGAGACCCAGTACTTC.

A remark on this clonotype: The CDR3 does not close with the conserved phenylalanine or tryptophan, likely indicating a read error. CDR3 loop: CSVGRPMIIEAFI. DNA of the CDR3: TGCAGCGTTGGCCGGCCTATGATCATTGAAGCTTTCATT. This chain joins TRBV29-1 and TRBJ1-1; no definite D call. Germline-derived CDR1 and CDR2 are SQVTM and ANQGSEA. V was pared by 4 bases and J by 7 bases, with 16 bases between. The CDR3 runs 13 residues.

Points on this clonotype: Germline and junction disagree at one end, which may indicate a read error. V usage is TRBV5-1 and J usage is TRBJ1-2; TRBD1 might be the D (6 bases). The CDR3 length is 17 residues. Germline V gives CDR1 SGHRS, CDR2 YFSETQ. Here the CDR3 DNA reads TGCACCAGCAGCTTGGCGGTTGGGGGGGCCACGGATAGTGGCTACACCTTC. It codes for CTSSLAVGGATDSGYTF.

This clonotype has a count of ten or more. The chain couples TRBV6-1 to TRBJ2-1; TRBD1 might be the D (6 bases). This CDR3 has 14 residues. Between the trimmed V and J ends, which lost 4 bases and 4 bases, there was a span of 11 bases. Germline CDR1 is MNHNS and CDR2 is SASEGT. CDR3 loop: CASSGRTVYNEQFF. CDR3 nucleotide sequence: TGTGCCAGCAGTGGACGGACAGTGTACAATGAGCAGTTCTTC.

Here the CDR3 DNA reads TGCAGTGCTAGAGATAAGGGTGAGCGGGACCGGAGTCCAGGGGGCTATGGCTACACCTTC. Translated, it gives CSARDKGERDRSPGGYGYTF. The V and J genes are TRBV20-1 and TRBJ1-2; 7 nucleotides agree with TRBD1. Germline lookup yields CDR1 DFQATT and CDR2 SNEGSKA (reference sequence). The CDR3 totals 20 residues. J was trimmed by 4 bases and V by 0 bases; bases with no gene match: 23.

As regards this clonotype: A much larger clonotype is one base distant, so this may be a read error. The V call is TRBV5-1, the J call TRBJ2-2, with TRBD2 matching 7 bases. The CDR3 consists of 19 residues. From germline, CDR1 is SGHRS and CDR2 YFSETQ. The junction had 19 bases not matched to a gene; V was cut back by 2 bases and J by 6 bases. The CDR3 DNA reads TGCGCCAGCAGCTTTGCGGGGTTCTGGGCCGGGAGGCGCCCCGGGGAGCTGTTTTTT. This codes for CASSFAGFWAGRRPGELFF.

This sequence joins TRBV6-6 and TRBJ2-1; D perhaps matches TRBD2 (5 bases). The germline V and J ends were trimmed by 11 bases and 2 bases, with 16 bases remaining between them. Germline V lookup: CDR1 MNHNY, CDR2 SVGAGI (reference sequence). This CDR3 comprises 14 residues. CDR3 bases: TGTGCCGGCGTGAGCAGGAGGACCTACAATGAGCAGTTCTTC. Translation gives CAGVSRRTYNEQFF.

Worth noting for this clonotype: One end of the junction does not line up with germline, which may come from a read error. V usage is TRBV6-6 and J usage is TRBJ2-7; the D gene is possibly TRBD2 (6 bases). CDR1 MNHNY and CDR2 SVGAGI come from the germline V gene (reference sequence). CDR3 length: 15 residues. This CDR3 reads CANSLGTGTTYEQYF. The CDR3 DNA is TGTGCCAACAGTCTCGGGACTGGCACGACCTACGAGCAGTACTTC.

As for this clonotype: Relative to the germline gene, one junction end is altered; a read error may explain this. This chain uses TRBV6-1 with TRBJ1-5; maybe TRBD1 (5 bases). This CDR3 is 16 amino acids long. Germline assignment: CDR1 MNHNS and CDR2 SASEGT. The CDR3 bases are TGTGTCAGCAGTGAAGACGAAGGGGACGGTAATCAGCCCCAGCATTTT. Protein product: CVSSEDEGDGNQPQHF.

As regards this clonotype: A read error may produce the germline difference seen at one junction end. The rearrangement links TRBV14 to TRBJ2-5; D may be TRBD1 (6 bases). The CDR3 totals 12 residues. Germline V gene data show CDR1 as SGHDN and CDR2 as FVKESK. The CDR3 nucleotides read TGTACCAGCAGCCCCCAGGGGGAGACCCAGTACTTC. Its translation is CTSSPQGETQYF.

This clonotype showed up just a few times. A junction end diverges from the germline sequence, so it may reflect a read error. This chain uses TRBV14 with TRBJ2-3; D perhaps matches TRBD2 (5 bases). Germline assignment: CDR1 SGHDN and CDR2 FVKESK. The CDR3 runs 17 residues. The CDR3 DNA follows: TGTGCCAGCAGCCCCTACTGGGCGGAGGCTGGCACAGTTACGCAGTATTTT. Protein: CASSPYWAEAGTVTQYF.

This clonotype was detected only a few times. J is TRBJ1-2 and V is TRBV11-2; D remains ambiguous. Germline-derived CDR1 and CDR2 are SGHAT and FQNNGV. The CDR3 has 14 amino acids. The CDR3 region is CVSSLSTPRGRYTF. In nucleotides, the CDR3 is TGTGTCAGTAGCTTATCGACCCCCCGTGGGCGCTACACCTTC.

A few counts support this clonotype. Being one base from a much bigger clone, this may be a read error. The gene calls are TRBV10-3 and TRBJ2-1; 7 bases align to TRBD2. In germline, CDR1 is ENHRY, CDR2 SYGVKD. The CDR3 length is 12 residues. CDR3 in amino acids: CAISSREHEEFF. The CDR3 nucleotides read TGTGCCATCAGTTCGCGGGAGCATGAGGAGTTCTTC.

This clonotype has a count of ten or more. This rearrangement joins TRBV29-1 to TRBJ2-1; TRBD2 matches at 9 bases. The CDR3 is 15 amino acids. Germline trimming cut 3 bases from V and 7 bases from J; bases unmatched to any gene: 10. Germline V gene data show CDR1 as SQVTM and CDR2 as ANQGSEA. As DNA, the CDR3 is TGCAGCGTTGATAGGCGGGAGGGCCCTGGAAATGAGCAGTTCTTC. It translates to CSVDRREGPGNEQFF.

This chain joins TRBV11-2 and TRBJ2-3; D might be TRBD1 or TRBD2, each matching 6 bases. V lost 6 bases and J 5 bases, leaving 24 bases between the germline ends. The CDR3 consists of 17 residues. Germline V lookup: CDR1 SGHAT, CDR2 FQNNGV. The CDR3 region has the DNA TGTGCCAGCAGTTCGTTAACGGGGGCGGGTGAGGGAGATACGCAGTATTTT. Protein sequence: CASSSLTGAGEGDTQYF.

As to this clonotype: The junction differs from germline at one of its ends, possibly a read error. The genes are TRBV28 and TRBJ1-1; D remains unclear. Germline CDR1 is MDHEN and CDR2 is SYDVKM. CDR3 size: 12 residues. CDR3 sequence (DNA): TGTGCCAGCAGCCCATTTATGACTGAAGCTCTCTTT. It is translated as CASSPFMTEALF.